These T cell receptor beta chains were read from a single sample in a study of neurological immune-mediated disorders. Each CDR3 protein gets one entry after TCRdb re-called the 5' RACE reads with MiXCR. The repertoire holds fewer than 50,000 distinct CDR3 sequences, with 11% as singletons. Sequences were obtained from PBMCs. These receptors all come from a man between 60 and 75 years old with HTLV-1-associated myelopathy (HAM/TSP). Both conserved end residues are part of each CDR3. D genes are given only for firm matches. For some rows the clone size is stated as once, few or many, or as a class when expanded; others skip it.

TRBJ2-7 TRBV19 NA many CASSMGGYEQYF TGTGCCAGTAGTATGGGCGGCTACGAGCAGTACTTC
TRBJ1-4 TRBV27 TRBD1 many CASSIGQGGRNEKLFF TGTGCCAGCAGTATCGGACAGGGGGGAAGAAATGAAAAACTGTTTTTT
TRBJ2-1 TRBV7-9 TRBD2 many CASSLLAGDGEQFF TGTGCCAGCAGCTTACTAGCGGGAGACGGTGAGCAGTTCTTC
TRBJ2-3 TRBV24-1 NA many CATSDLASDTQYF TGTGCCACCAGTGATTTGGCGTCAGATACGCAGTATTTT
TRBJ2-5 TRBV20-1 TRBD2 few CSARDPTSGNPQETQYF TGCAGTGCTAGAGATCCGACTAGCGGGAATCCCCAAGAGACCCAGTACTTC
TRBJ1-4 TRBV12-3/TRBV12-4 NA many CASSLVLGSDEKLFF TGTGCCAGCAGTTTAGTCTTGGGGTCGGATGAAAAACTGTTTTTT
TRBJ2-5 TRBV20-1 NA few CSASGAQETQYF TGCAGTGCTAGCGGGGCCCAAGAGACCCAGTACTTC
TRBJ2-3 TRBV11-1 NA many CASTPRDSDTQYF TGTGCCAGCACCCCGAGGGATTCAGATACGCAGTATTTT
TRBJ2-5 TRBV2 NA many CASSTWVEETQYF TGTGCCAGCAGTACATGGGTGGAAGAGACCCAGTACTTC
TRBJ1-5 TRBV2 TRBD1 few CASSGQGVGNQPQHF TGTGCCAGCAGCGGACAGGGGGTAGGAAATCAGCCCCAGCATTTT
TRBJ2-1 TRBV5-1 NA NA CASSLVQNEQFF TGCGCCAGCAGCCTCGTACAGAATGAGCAGTTCTTC
TRBJ2-3 TRBV24-1 NA many CATSERDSTDTQYF TGTGCCACCAGTGAAAGGGACAGCACAGATACGCAGTATTTT
TRBJ1-5 TRBV5-8 NA many CASSLVQPQHF TGTGCCAGCAGCTTGGTTCAGCCCCAGCATTTT
TRBJ1-1 TRBV10-2 NA NA CANTPRGMNTEAFF TGCGCCAACACCCCACGGGGAATGAACACTGAAGCTTTCTTT
TRBJ2-1 TRBV10-3 TRBD1 many CAIGELGTGEGNEQFF TGTGCCATCGGGGAACTCGGGACAGGGGAGGGCAATGAGCAGTTCTTC
TRBJ2-1 TRBV5-1 TRBD2 many CASSSGLAGVEQFF TGCGCCAGCAGCTCGGGACTAGCGGGAGTTGAGCAGTTCTTC
TRBJ2-3 TRBV28 TRBD1 many CASSHWTGDVGDTQYF TGTGCCAGCAGCCACTGGACAGGTGATGTTGGAGATACGCAGTATTTT
TRBJ1-2 TRBV3-1 NA many CASSQDTTPGAGGYTF TGTGCCAGCAGCCAAGATACTACTCCGGGGGCAGGGGGCTACACCTTC
TRBJ1-2 TRBV12-5 NA NA CASGPRLGRRNGYTF TGTGCTAGTGGTCCTCGCTTGGGTCGACGCAATGGCTACACCTTC
TRBJ1-2 TRBV20-1 NA many CSAQGLDGYTF TGCAGTGCTCAGGGGTTGGATGGCTACACCTTC
TRBJ2-2 TRBV20-1 NA medium-sized CSAPGAPDGELFF TGCAGTGCCCCTGGGGCCCCCGACGGGGAGCTGTTTTTT
TRBJ2-5 TRBV10-3 NA NA CAISESREETQYF TGTGCCATCAGTGAGTCCCGGGAGGAGACCCAGTACTTC
TRBJ2-1 TRBV6-1 NA NA CASSEALGTPYNEQFF TGTGCCAGCAGTGAAGCGTTAGGGACGCCATACAATGAGCAGTTCTTC
TRBJ1-1 TRBV20-1 NA many CSAESRKGYTEAFF TGCAGTGCGGAAAGCCGTAAGGGTTACACTGAAGCTTTCTTT
TRBJ1-6 TRBV5-1 NA many CASSLEVDSPLHF TGCGCCAGCAGCTTGGAGGTCGATTCACCCCTCCACTTT
TRBJ1-2 TRBV6-1 NA many CASSDAGGYGYTF TGTGCCAGCAGTGATGCCGGGGGCTATGGCTACACCTTC
TRBJ2-7 TRBV28 TRBD1 NA CASSVQGAPVTDF TGTGCCAGCAGTGTTCAGGGGGCGCCGGTCACGGACTTC
TRBJ2-7 TRBV5-1 NA many CASSLGATSLAYEQYF TGCGCCAGCAGCTTAGGGGCGACTTCCCTGGCTTACGAGCAGTACTTC
TRBJ1-1 TRBV18 TRBD1 many CASSPSETGNSFF TGTGCCAGCTCACCATCAGAGACAGGGAATTCTTTCTTT
TRBJ2-2 TRBV20-1 NA many CSAPAGQAGGELFF TGCAGTGCTCCAGCCGGGCAGGCTGGCGGGGAGCTGTTTTTT
TRBJ1-5 TRBV5-1 NA medium-sized CASSADGGKNQPQHF TGCGCCAGCAGCGCCGATGGGGGGAAAAATCAGCCCCAGCATTTT
TRBJ1-5 TRBV5-1 NA many CASSRDNNQPQHF TGCGCCAGCAGCCGGGACAACAATCAGCCCCAGCATTTT
TRBJ2-3 TRBV5-1 NA many CASSYVRGSTDTQYF TGCGCCAGCAGCTATGTTAGGGGAAGTACAGATACGCAGTATTTT
TRBJ2-7 TRBV5-5 TRBD1 many CASSLSAGGIYEQYF TGTGCCAGCAGCTTGTCCGCAGGGGGCATCTACGAGCAGTACTTC
TRBJ2-5 TRBV5-1 TRBD1 many CASSSSTGGQIETQYF TGCGCCAGCAGCTCCTCGACAGGGGGACAAATAGAGACCCAGTACTTC
TRBJ2-2 TRBV2 NA many CASLPNGMNTGELFF TGTGCCAGCCTCCCGAATGGCATGAACACCGGGGAGCTGTTTTTT
TRBJ2-6 TRBV2 NA many CASSDRAGANVLTF TGTGCCAGCAGTGACAGGGCTGGGGCCAACGTCCTGACTTTC
TRBJ2-5 TRBV6-6 TRBD1 NA CASRPRQGRETQYF TGTGCCAGCAGACCCCGACAGGGCCGAGAGACCCAGTACTTC
TRBJ2-5 TRBV12-3/TRBV12-4 NA many CASSGTANSRAQYF TGTGCCAGCAGCGGGACCGCTAACTCGAGGGCCCAGTACTTC
TRBJ2-6 TRBV5-6 TRBD1 many CASSLGGGQGFTNVLTF TGTGCCAGCAGCTTGGGGGGGGGACAGGGGTTCACCAACGTCCTGACTTTC
TRBJ1-3 TRBV4-1 NA many CASSGETPYSGNTIYF TGCGCCAGCAGCGGCGAGACACCTTACTCTGGAAACACCATATATTTT
TRBJ2-1 TRBV5-6 NA NA CASSLGKTRRYEQFF TGTGCCAGCAGCTTAGGAAAGACCCGCCGGTATGAGCAGTTCTTC
TRBJ2-2 TRBV5-6 NA many CASSLANQGITGELFF TGTGCCAGCAGCTTGGCCAATCAGGGGATTACCGGGGAGCTGTTTTTT
TRBJ2-7 TRBV11-2 NA many CASSQGGAGSYEQYF TGTGCCAGCAGCCAGGGGGGCGCCGGCTCCTACGAGCAGTACTTC
TRBJ2-5 TRBV20-1 NA many CSAGKTGGETQYF TGCAGTGCTGGGAAGACAGGTGGAGAGACCCAGTACTTC
TRBJ2-6 TRBV9 NA many CASSKDPSGANVLTF TGTGCCAGCAGTAAGGACCCCTCTGGGGCCAACGTCCTGACTTTC
TRBJ1-5 TRBV12-3/TRBV12-4 NA many CASSLEGYSNQPQHF TGTGCCAGCAGTTTAGAGGGGTATAGCAATCAGCCCCAGCATTTT
TRBJ2-2 TRBV6-6 TRBD1 many CASSRTGANTGELFF TGTGCCAGCAGCCGGACAGGGGCGAACACCGGGGAGCTGTTTTTT
TRBJ2-5 TRBV5-5 TRBD2 medium-sized CASSPRLAGGLQETQYF TGTGCCAGCAGCCCGCGACTAGCGGGAGGCCTCCAAGAGACCCAGTACTTC
TRBJ2-3 TRBV7-2 TRBD2 NA CASSSRTSGRSSDTQYF TGTGCCAGCAGCTCTAGGACTAGCGGGAGGTCTTCAGATACGCAGTATTTT
TRBJ2-3 TRBV5-1 NA many CASSLGAVDTQYF TGCGCCAGCAGCTTGGGGGCAGTTGATACGCAGTATTTT
TRBJ2-5 TRBV29-1 NA NA CSVEERLHGETQYF TGCAGCGTTGAGGAGCGACTCCATGGGGAGACCCAGTACTTC
TRBJ1-6 TRBV20-1 NA many CSARDGPLYNSPLHF TGCAGTGCTAGAGATGGGCCCCTTTATAATTCACCCCTCCACTTT